One and the same sample provided the 20 T cell receptor beta chains below, sequenced in a study of CD8 T cells in ankylosing spondylitis. One entry per CDR3 protein, called by TCRdb with MiXCR from the 5' RACE reads. The table shows around 770,000 distinct CDR3 sequences, with 12% occurring only once. Study outcomes and limitations: What seemed typical of ankylosing spondylitis blood was a TCR beta motif built from 7 or 8 highly homologous variants.

The antigens these receptors bind are not known. The sequencing sample was made of blood, either unsorted or a sorted T cell fraction (not recorded which). Receptors were obtained from a male donor with ankylosing spondylitis.

This clonotype has more than one count but fewer than ten. This chain joins TRBV27 and TRBJ2-7; no definite D call. The CDR3 consists of 14 residues. Germline V CDR1 and CDR2: MNHEY, SMNVEV (reference sequence). V gave up 3 bases and J gave up 2 bases, with 11 bases separating them. The chain's CDR3 is CASSFGIYAYEQYF. CDR3 nucleotides: TGTGCCAGCAGTTTTGGGATTTACGCCTACGAGCAGTACTTC.

This clonotype was seen a handful of times. DNA of the CDR3: TGTGCCAGCAGTTACTTGCCAGGGACCTCCTACGAGCAGTACTTC. Encoded protein: CASSYLPGTSYEQYF. J is TRBJ2-7 and V is TRBV6-5; D may be TRBD1 or TRBD2 (5 bases each). Germline assignment: CDR1 MNHEY and CDR2 SVGAGI. This CDR3 contains 15 residues. Trimming took 1 base from V and 0 from J, leaving 10 bases between them.

The rearrangement joins TRBV7-6 to TRBJ2-7, with D maybe TRBD1 (6 bases). This CDR3 has 13 residues. Germline V CDR1 and CDR2: SGHVS, FNYEAQ. V lost 5 bases and J lost 7, with 15 bases in between. CDR3 region: CASSTYRAGEQYF. In DNA form, the CDR3 reads TGTGCCAGCAGCACATACAGGGCCGGAGAGCAGTACTTC. Complete variable domain (other parts from reference TRBV7-6 and TRBJ2-7): GAGVSQSPRYKVTKRGQDVALRCDPISGHVSLYWYRQALGQGPEFLTYFNYEAQQDKSGLPNDRFSAERPEGSISTLTIQRTEQRDSAMYRCASSTYRAGEQYFGPGTRLTVT.

The V gene is TRBV4-3, the J gene TRBJ1-2; D is uncertain. This CDR3 has 15 residues. Per the germline V gene, CDR1 is LGHNA and CDR2 is YSLEER. Trimming pared 0 bases from V and 8 bases from J, leaving 16 bases between. CDR3 amino acids: CASSQDGVWGSGYTF. In DNA, the CDR3 is TGCGCCAGCAGCCAAGATGGTGTATGGGGATCCGGCTACACCTTC.

The rearrangement joins TRBV20-1 to TRBJ2-7, with 8 bases aligning to TRBD2. The germline V gene has CDR1 DFQATT and CDR2 SNEGSKA (reference sequence). This CDR3 has 13 amino acids. The junction had 4 bases not matched to a gene; V was cut back by 5 bases and J by 1 base. CDR3 in DNA: TGCAGTGCTCTAAAGCGGGAGTCCTACGAGCAGTACTTC. It is translated as CSALKRESYEQYF.

In its sample, this clonotype was seen many times. The chain couples TRBV2 to TRBJ1-5; D gene ambiguous. Germline CDR1 SNHLY, CDR2 FYNNEI. V was shortened by 3 bases and J by 4 bases, with 10 bases between the two germline ends. The CDR3 extends over 14 amino acids. CDR3 amino acids: CASSEWTDNQPQHF. CDR3 nucleotide sequence: TGTGCCAGCAGTGAGTGGACGGATAATCAGCCCCAGCATTTT.

As to this clonotype: One junction end does not reproduce the germline sequence, and a read error may be involved. The V and J genes are TRBV5-1 and TRBJ1-1, with D uncertain. The CDR3 sequence is 15 residues long. Germline assignment: CDR1 SGHRS and CDR2 YFSETQ. CDR3 amino acids: CASSLNSVMNTEAFF. In nucleotides, the CDR3 is TGCGCCAGCAGCTTGAATTCGGTTATGAACACTGAGGCTTTCTTT.

The chain joins TRBV6-2 or TRBV6-3 to TRBJ2-1; the D gene could be TRBD1 or TRBD2 (5 bases each). V lost 6 bases, J lost 6 bases, and 12 bases lay in between. CDR1 and CDR2 from the germline V gene are MNHEY and SVGEGT. This CDR3 has 13 residues. CDR3 nucleotide sequence: TGTGCCAGCAGGGGACCAAGCCTCAATGAGCAGTTCTTC. It is translated as CASRGPSLNEQFF.

This clonotype was counted at least ten times. This chain links TRBV4-3 with TRBJ2-3, with unresolved D. V was shortened by 2 bases and J by 0 bases, with 12 bases between the two germline ends. Germline V gene lookup returns CDR1 LGHNA and CDR2 YSLEER. CDR3 length equals 16 residues. The CDR3 DNA reads TGCGCCAGCAGCCAAAGCCCGGCCCTGAGCACAGATACGCAGTATTTT. It encodes CASSQSPALSTDTQYF.

This clonotype was counted ten times or more. The chain couples TRBV20-1 to TRBJ2-3, with 8 bases lining up with TRBD2. The germline V gene encodes CDR1 DFQATT and CDR2 SNEGSKA (reference sequence). CDR3 length equals 13 residues. J gave up 4 bases and V 5 bases, and 5 bases lay outside the gene matches. The CDR3 region has the DNA TGCAGTGCTGAGGGACTAGTTTCAGATACGCAGTATTTT. Amino acid sequence: CSAEGLVSDTQYF.

This clonotype was detected ten times or more. The genes are TRBV4-3 and TRBJ1-1; a possible D gene is TRBD1 (6 bases). CDR3 length: 16 residues. Trimming shortened V by 0 bases and J by 0 bases, and 11 bases separated the two germline ends. Germline-derived CDR1 and CDR2 are LGHNA and YSLEER. The CDR3 region has the DNA TGCGCCAGCAGCCAAGACCTCCCAGGGGTGAACACTGAAGCTTTCTTT. Its protein is CASSQDLPGVNTEAFF.

This clonotype was counted a few times. The J gene is TRBJ1-3, the V gene TRBV5-1, with TRBD1 matching 7 bases. The CDR3 extends over 16 amino acids. Losses at the gene ends were 2 bases for V and 0 bases for J; bases not matched to a gene: 5. In germline, CDR1 is SGHRS, CDR2 YFSETQ. The CDR3 DNA is TGCGCCAGCAGCTTCGGGACAGCCCACTCTGGAAACACCATATATTTT. As protein: CASSFGTAHSGNTIYF.

In its sample, this clonotype was seen a few times. The V and J genes are TRBV12-3 or TRBV12-4 and TRBJ2-4, with 7 bases aligning to TRBD1. This CDR3 spans 14 amino acids. After removal of 3 bases from V and 8 bases from J, the junction contained 7 bases not matched to a gene. The CDR3 DNA is TGTGCCAGCAGTTTTGGACAGGTCGACTACATTCAGTACTTC. Its translation is CASSFGQVDYIQYF.

Concerning this clonotype: The junction does not match germline at one end; this may be a read error. The gene calls are TRBV20-1 and TRBJ2-7, with D maybe TRBD1 (5 bases). CDR1 and CDR2 (germline): DFQATT, SNEGSKA (reference sequence). This CDR3 comprises 14 residues. The CDR3 sequence: CSAGDARAPVKQYF. CDR3 nucleotides: TGCAGTGCTGGAGACGCCAGGGCCCCAGTCAAGCAGTACTTC.

Ten or more counts support this clonotype. This chain connects TRBV20-1 to TRBJ2-2, with TRBD2 identical over 9 bases. CDR1 and CDR2 from the germline V gene are DFQATT and SNEGSKA (reference sequence). The CDR3 runs 15 residues. The V and J ends lost 6 bases and 7 bases, in that order; junction bases with no gene match: 12. The CDR3 protein is CSASPGLAGGGELFF. The CDR3 DNA is TGCAGTGCCAGCCCGGGACTAGCTGGCGGCGGGGAGCTGTTTTTT.

This clonotype occurred a few times. CDR3 nucleotide sequence: TGTGCCAGCAGCTTAGTCCCGGGAGCGAACGGGGAGCTGTTTTTT. Translating it yields CASSLVPGANGELFF. The rearrangement links TRBV7-2 to TRBJ2-2, with D tentatively TRBD2 (6 bases). From germline, CDR1 is SGHTA and CDR2 FQGNSA. Trimming took off 1 base at V and 7 bases at J, with 13 bases between the two ends. The CDR3 contains 15 residues. The variable domain in full, with the rest retrieved from reference TRBV7-2 and TRBJ2-2, is GAGVSQSPSNKVTEKGKDVELRCDPISGHTALYWYRQSLGQGLEFLIYFQGNSAPDKSGLPSDRFSAERTGGSVSTLTIQRTQQEDSAVYLCASSLVPGANGELFFGEGSRLTVL.

This clonotype was picked up many times. V is TRBV4-3 and J is TRBJ2-1; D unresolved. The CDR3 spans 14 residues. The V end lost 2 bases, the J end lost 2 bases, and 7 bases lay between the germline ends. Germline CDR1 reads LGHNA; CDR2 reads YSLEER. The CDR3: CASSQTATYNEQFF. DNA of the CDR3: TGCGCCAGCAGCCAAACAGCGACCTACAATGAGCAGTTCTTC.

V and J are TRBV18 and TRBJ2-5; weak D call: TRBD2 (5 bases). V shed 7 bases and J shed 5 bases, with 23 bases lying between them. The CDR3 totals 16 residues. Germline V gives CDR1 KGHSH, CDR2 LQKENI. CDR3 sequence reads: CASLLNPRAAVETQYF. As DNA, the CDR3 is TGTGCCAGCTTACTAAACCCTAGGGCAGCGGTGGAGACCCAGTACTTC.

This clonotype was seen only a few times. The rearrangement uses TRBV28 and TRBJ2-5; D is tentatively TRBD1 or TRBD2 (5 bases each). CDR1 and CDR2 from the germline V gene are MDHEN and SYDVKM. Trimming shortened V by 3 bases and J by 0 bases, and 11 bases separated the two germline ends. This CDR3 has 15 residues. This CDR3 is CASSFSGTNQETQYF. Here the CDR3 DNA reads TGTGCCAGCAGTTTTAGTGGGACCAACCAAGAGACCCAGTACTTC.

This chain connects TRBV20-1 to TRBJ2-7, with D uncertain. The germline V and J ends were trimmed by 6 bases and 7 bases, with 16 bases remaining between them. This CDR3 is 12 amino acids long. Germline V gives CDR1 DFQATT, CDR2 SNEGSKA (reference sequence). The CDR3 loop is CSANGRTREQYF. The CDR3 DNA reads as TGCAGTGCGAATGGCAGGACCAGGGAGCAGTACTTC.